These T cell receptor beta chains were read from a single sample in a study of OX40 agonist ivuxolimab in advanced cancers. Produced via immunoSEQ multiplex PCR; TCRdb's table is partial and in-frame only. The table records approximately 58,000 clones, about nine tenths of them present only once. The sample here was CD4+ or CD8+ T cells sorted from blood, taken in a trial of the OX40 agonist ivuxolimab. The receptor source for this set is an adult with an advanced solid tumor such as melanoma, head and neck, liver or kidney cancer. CDR3s include the opening cysteine and the closing phenylalanine or tryptophan. A D gene is named only where the DNA matches it firmly. Rows give clone size only sometimes, using once, few, many, or a class for an expanded clone.

TRBV28,NA,TRBJ2-7,NA,CASSLDGRNEQYF,TGTGCCAGCAGTTTGGACGGCCGGAACGAGCAGTACTTC
TRBV7-9,NA,TRBJ2-7,TRBD1,CASSLGLGQGTYEQYF,TGTGCCAGCAGCTTAGGACTAGGACAGGGAACCTACGAGCAGTACTTC
TRBV7-2,NA,TRBJ2-2,NA,CASSPDRANTGELFF,TGTGCCAGCAGCCCGGACAGAGCGAACACCGGGGAGCTGTTTTTT
TRBV7-3,NA,TRBJ2-3,NA,CASSLDSSGTDTQYF,TGTGCCAGCAGCTTAGACTCCAGTGGCACAGATACGCAGTATTTT
TRBV4-1,NA,TRBJ2-5,NA,CASSQAHQETQYF,TGCGCCAGCAGCCAAGCCCACCAAGAGACCCAGTACTTC
TRBV5-1,NA,TRBJ2-5,NA,CASSFSGARSLGTQYF,TGCGCCAGCAGCTTTTCTGGGGCCAGATCTTTGGGGACCCAGTACTTC
TRBV14,NA,TRBJ2-3,TRBD1,CASQMTGSTDTQYF,TGTGCCAGCCAAATGACAGGGAGCACAGATACGCAGTATTTT
TRBV27,NA,TRBJ2-3,TRBD2,CASSFRLSRVASGRPDTQYF,TGTGCCAGCAGTTTCCGACTCTCTCGGGTGGCTAGCGGGAGGCCAGATACGCAGTATTTT
TRBV6-1,NA,TRBJ1-4,NA,CASSGGRVATNEKLFF,TGTGCCAGCAGTGGTGGCAGGGTGGCGACTAATGAAAAACTGTTTTTT
TRBV5-6,NA,TRBJ1-4,NA,CASSPREIEEKLFF,TGTGCCAGCAGCCCCAGGGAGATTGAGGAAAAACTGTTTTTT
TRBV5-1,NA,TRBJ2-3,NA,CASSLESRASTDTQYF,TGCGCCAGCAGCTTGGAATCGCGAGCTAGCACAGATACGCAGTATTTT
TRBV5-4,NA,TRBJ2-1,NA,CASSLVGHNEQFF,TGTGCCAGCAGCTTGGTTGGCCACAATGAGCAGTTCTTC
TRBV19,NA,TRBJ1-5,NA,CASSISDQPQHF,TGTGCCAGTAGTATCTCGGATCAGCCCCAGCATTTT
TRBV27,NA,TRBJ2-5,NA,CASSALERRGETQYF,TGTGCCAGCAGTGCTCTTGAAAGACGAGGGGAGACCCAGTACTTC
TRBV2,NA,TRBJ2-1,NA,CASSWTTPTYNEQFF,TGTGCCAGCAGTTGGACTACCCCCACTTACAATGAGCAGTTCTTC
TRBV29-1,NA,TRBJ2-1,TRBD2,CSAQTSGINEQFF,TGCAGCGCTCAGACTAGCGGGATAAATGAGCAGTTCTTC
TRBV7-9,NA,TRBJ2-3,NA,CASSYLARTSTDTQYF,TGTGCCAGCAGCTACCTGGCTAGAACGAGCACAGATACGCAGTATTTT
TRBV27,NA,TRBJ1-5,TRBD1,CASSPGQGHQPQHF,TGTGCCAGCAGTCCGGGACAGGGGCATCAGCCCCAGCATTTT
TRBV9,NA,TRBJ1-5,NA,CASSVDPRGQPQHF,TGTGCCAGCAGCGTGGACCCGCGGGGCCAGCCCCAGCATTTT
TRBV6-1,NA,TRBJ2-3,NA,CASSEGTQGKDTQYF,TGTGCCAGCAGTGAAGGGACGCAGGGTAAAGATACGCAGTATTTT
TRBV6-5,once,TRBJ2-2,NA,CASSYSGARNTGELFF,TGTGCCAGCAGTTACTCAGGAGCGCGGAACACCGGGGAGCTGTTTTTT
TRBV2,NA,TRBJ1-4,NA,CASRETTGTPNEKLFF,TGTGCCAGCAGGGAGACCACCGGGACACCTAATGAAAAACTGTTTTTT
TRBV6-6,NA,TRBJ1-3,NA,CASSGLRSGNTIYF,TGTGCCAGCAGTGGACTGCGCTCTGGAAACACCATATATTTT
TRBV7-8,once,TRBJ2-7,NA,CASSGSYEQYF,TGTGCCAGCAGCGGCTCCTACGAGCAGTACTTC
TRBV9,NA,TRBJ2-5,NA,CASSVAGEETQYF,TGTGCCAGCAGCGTAGCCGGGGAAGAGACCCAGTACTTC
TRBV15,once,TRBJ1-1,TRBD1,CATSSEGTVATEAFF,TGTGCCACCAGCAGTGAAGGGACAGTCGCCACTGAAGCTTTCTTT
TRBV5-4,NA,TRBJ2-7,NA,CASSLEGGRNEQYF,TGTGCCAGCAGCTTGGAGGGGGGGAGAAACGAGCAGTACTTC
TRBV7-3,NA,TRBJ2-2,NA,CASSPSRATTGELFF,TGTGCCAGCAGCCCAAGCAGGGCCACCACCGGGGAGCTGTTTTTT
TRBV10-3,NA,TRBJ1-5,NA,CAISEGGQPQHF,TGTGCCATCAGTGAAGGTGGTCAGCCCCAGCATTTT
TRBV7-2,once,TRBJ2-6,NA,CASSRTRSGANVLTF,TGTGCCAGCAGCAGAACTCGTTCTGGGGCCAACGTCCTGACTTTC
TRBV7-2,few,TRBJ1-5,NA,CASSLARSQPQHF,TGTGCCAGCAGCTTAGCTCGGAGTCAGCCCCAGCATTTT
TRBV11-3,NA,TRBJ2-1,NA,CASSLGVAGTTYNEQFF,TGTGCCAGCAGCTTGGGGGTGGCCGGAACTACCTACAATGAGCAGTTCTTC
TRBV19,once,TRBJ2-1,NA,CASSIDREGSWQFF,TGTGCCAGTAGTATAGATCGGGAAGGCTCTTGGCAGTTCTTC
TRBV14,NA,TRBJ2-7,NA,CASSQKGQLYEQYF,TGTGCCAGCAGCCAAAAGGGGCAGCTCTACGAGCAGTACTTC
TRBV19,NA,TRBJ2-1,TRBD2,CASNSLTSGRDNEQFF,TGTGCCAGTAATAGCCTCACTAGCGGGAGGGACAATGAGCAGTTCTTC
TRBV2,NA,TRBJ2-7,TRBD2,CASGIAGSDEQYF,TGTGCCAGCGGAATAGCGGGAAGTGACGAGCAGTACTTC
TRBV27,NA,TRBJ1-3,NA,CASSRGSGNTIYF,TGTGCCAGCAGTCGTGGTTCTGGAAACACCATATATTTT
TRBV5-6,NA,TRBJ2-5,TRBD2,CASSQLGGFGRASETQYF,TGTGCCAGCAGCCAATTGGGGGGTTTTGGGAGGGCCTCAGAGACCCAGTACTTC
TRBV5-1,NA,TRBJ2-2,TRBD2,CASSVGLAGVDGELFF,TGCGCCAGCAGCGTGGGACTAGCGGGAGTAGACGGGGAGCTGTTTTTT
TRBV19,NA,TRBJ1-4,NA,CASSSAPEKLFF,TGTGCCAGTAGTAGCGCCCCCGAAAAACTGTTTTTT
TRBV29-1,once,TRBJ2-1,TRBD2,CSVQTSGNNEQFF,TGCAGCGTGCAGACTAGCGGGAATAATGAGCAGTTCTTC
TRBV20-1,NA,TRBJ2-3,NA,CSCSGATQYF,TGCAGTTGTAGCGGAGCAACGCAGTATTTT
TRBV11-1,NA,TRBJ2-5,NA,CASTAGGHGETQYF,TGTGCCAGCACCGCCGGGGGCCACGGGGAGACCCAGTACTTC
TRBV5-1,NA,TRBJ2-3,NA,CASSLDPSSTDTQYF,TGCGCCAGCAGCTTGGATCCTTCTAGCACAGATACGCAGTATTTT
TRBV4-3,NA,TRBJ2-7,TRBD2,CASSLLGGYEQYF,TGCGCCAGCAGCCTCCTGGGAGGGTACGAGCAGTACTTC
TRBV7-3,NA,TRBJ2-2,TRBD1,CASSWGQGAAGELFF,TGTGCCAGCAGCTGGGGACAGGGGGCTGCCGGGGAGCTGTTTTTT
TRBV7-9,NA,TRBJ1-5,TRBD1,CASSPQGDQPQHF,TGTGCCAGCAGCCCACAGGGGGATCAGCCCCAGCATTTT
TRBV6-9,NA,TRBJ2-7,TRBD2,CASSELLALSYEQYF,TGTGCCAGCAGCGAACTACTAGCGCTATCCTACGAGCAGTACTTC
TRBV5-1,NA,TRBJ1-2,NA,CASSLAGGTYGYTF,TGCGCCAGCAGCTTGGCCGGGGGTACCTATGGCTACACCTTC
TRBV28,NA,TRBJ2-1,NA,CASSSPDRRAGYNEQFF,TGTGCCAGCAGTTCCCCGGACAGAAGAGCGGGATACAATGAGCAGTTCTTC
TRBV28,NA,TRBJ2-7,TRBD2,CASSLLAGGYEQYF,TGTGCCAGCAGTTTATTAGCGGGAGGTTACGAGCAGTACTTC
TRBV29-1,NA,TRBJ2-3,TRBD2,CSVEPTSGRYQDTQYF,TGCAGCGTTGAACCTACTAGCGGGAGGTATCAAGATACGCAGTATTTT
TRBV7-8,NA,TRBJ2-7,TRBD2,CASSGLTSGGEQYF,TGTGCCAGCAGCGGACTAACTAGCGGGGGCGAGCAGTACTTC
TRBV6-6,NA,TRBJ1-3,NA,CASSPRELGNTIYF,TGTGCCAGCAGCCCCAGAGAGCTTGGAAACACCATATATTTT
TRBV19,NA,TRBJ2-1,TRBD2,CASSPGLAKFF,TGTGCCAGTAGTCCTGGACTAGCGAAGTTCTTC
TRBV5-1,NA,TRBJ2-7,NA,CASSLGQGAYEQYF,TGCGCCAGCAGCTTGGGGCAGGGAGCCTACGAGCAGTACTTC
TRBV28,NA,TRBJ2-7,TRBD2,CASRAGGAAYEQYF,TGTGCCAGCCGGGCCGGGGGGGCGGCCTACGAGCAGTACTTC
TRBV7-2,NA,TRBJ2-4,NA,CASRLTSSPNIQYF,TGTGCCAGCAGGCTTACGAGCAGCCCGAACATTCAGTACTTC